This is a list of T cell receptor beta chains from one sample in a study of CD8+CD57+ T cells in acquired aplastic anemia. TCRdb used MiXCR to reprocess the reads, holding one entry per CDR3 protein. This sample has more than 150,000 distinct CDR3 sequences; less than 50% occur once, and the top ten carry about 1.7%. The sample comprised sorted CD4+, CD8+, or CD8+CD57+ T cells (not recorded which) from PBMCs. All receptors derive from a human donor with aplastic anemia. CDR3s leave out the opening cysteine and the closing phenylalanine or tryptophan. Fields, in order: V gene, CDR3 protein.

TRBV19 | ASSGSGVWNEQF
TRBV7-6 | ASRPTGVDEQY
TRBV9 | ASSVASGRSGNTIY
TRBV11-2 | ASSLDTAEAF
TRBV25-1 | ASTPDRGAETQY
TRBV11-2 | ASSLVSGRADTQY
TRBV7-9 | ASSFPGQGAHEQY
TRBV12-3/TRBV12-4 | ASSFSMLISYNEQF
TRBV7-2 | ASSLAPLGAEAF
TRBV5-4 | ASSLGTSGGVTDTQY
TRBV7-8 | ASSESPQNSPLH
TRBV4-1 | ASSPAGGEQY
TRBV4-1 | ASSLTLAGGCGANVLT
TRBV11-1 | ASRGQGAHEQY
TRBV20-1 | SAAGQGSTEAF
TRBV6-2/TRBV6-3 | ASSDFNEQF
TRBV7-3 | ASSLPGLAGADTQY
TRBV19 | ASSIASGLSYEQY
TRBV27 | ASRGWGAFNEQF
TRBV15 | ATRSPAAVNEKLF
TRBV7-9 | ASSLRDPLEQY
TRBV5-1 | ASSFVGQGPSNYGYT
TRBV15 | ATSPRQNEKLF
TRBV6-1 | ASTAGGNGSPLH
TRBV20-1 | SARDYRRPFGGEAF
TRBV7-2 | ASSMDNRVVYGYT
TRBV2 | ASSEGTGGLLTEAF
TRBV7-3 | ASSYRGGPGETQY
TRBV20-1 | SAAPGASNQPQH
TRBV2 | ASAYGQVNEAF
TRBV9 | ASSPIDASYNSPLH
TRBV7-6 | ASSFPGQGTLNEQF
TRBV19 | ASSIGEWRSPLH
TRBV5-1 | ASSFGQGEQY
TRBV29-1 | SVGGGGLSYNEQF
TRBV2 | ASSDRAFEAF
TRBV2 | ASSLEGAAGELF
TRBV29-1 | SVELADRGSLH
TRBV18 | ASSPDRFLAKNIQY
TRBV29-1 | SAKKEGGPGEQY
TRBV7-6 | ASSFLGAYEQY
TRBV2 | ASKTVPRDEQY
TRBV2 | ASSEEVEGIQY
TRBV2 | ASSEEASNQPQH
TRBV24-1 | ATSAAGSGHEQY
TRBV5-1 | ASSTGQTNTEAF
TRBV20-1 | SARLRTSGRASYNEQF
TRBV6-4 | ASSDSSTGGRSYT
TRBV10-3 | AIGESWEQY
TRBV20-1 | SAPTVLRGYNEQF
TRBV7-6 | ASSLAPPQPDSSYEQY
TRBV28 | ASRPGTGVSFEQY
TRBV5-1 | ASSLRGLVGELF
TRBV19 | ASSNDRSWKNTEAF
TRBV24-1 | ATSESAGGPRDTQY
TRBV11-2 | ASSTRLAGVWQF
TRBV5-5 | ASSFGTGGYRYT
TRBV20-1 | SAREGEGYGYT
TRBV27 | ASSFRLGQGTSYEQY